This T cell receptor beta chain originates from a study of vaccination and CD4 T cells after COVID-19. The overall study: The stimulus for the cells was overlapping spike peptides derived from SARS-CoV-2, HCoV-NL63, HCoV-OC43 and HCoV-229E.

Trimming stripped 6 bases from V and 0 bases from J, with 8 bases between. This CDR3 comprises 14 residues. Germline V gives CDR1 WNHNN, CDR2 SYGVQD (reference sequence). Cultured CD4+ T cell DNA underwent sequencing with the Oncomine TCR Beta short-read assay. TCRdb passed the PCR reads through MiXCR, listing each CDR3 protein once. This table holds more than 7,500 distinct CDR3 sequences, 45% to 55% found once. Only a few counts were recorded for this clonotype. Its antigen is not identified. Treatment denoted: roughly 10-day PBMC culture with coronavirus spike peptide pools or control peptides (ViraFEST assay). Samples of CD4+ T cells were obtained from the unexposed donor before the COVID-19 pandemic (2011-2018).

The sequence was obtained from a human donor in good health. The rearrangement joins TRBV10-1 to TRBJ2-2; D is unresolved. Material for sequencing was CD4+ T cells from blood, cultured in vitro. CDR3 in amino acids: CASRVAPNTGELFF. The CDR3 DNA reads TGCGCCAGCAGAGTAGCCCCGAACACCGGGGAGCTGTTTTTT.